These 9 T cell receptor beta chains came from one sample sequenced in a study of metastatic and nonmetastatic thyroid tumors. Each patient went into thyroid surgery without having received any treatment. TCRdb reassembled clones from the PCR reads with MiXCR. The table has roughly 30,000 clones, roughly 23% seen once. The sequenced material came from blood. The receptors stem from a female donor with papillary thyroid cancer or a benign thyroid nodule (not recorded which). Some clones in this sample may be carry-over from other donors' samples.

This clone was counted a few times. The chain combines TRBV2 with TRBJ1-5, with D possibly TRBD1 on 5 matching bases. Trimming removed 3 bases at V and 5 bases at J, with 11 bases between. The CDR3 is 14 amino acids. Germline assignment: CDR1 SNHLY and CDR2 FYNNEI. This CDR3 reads CASSDGGEYQPQHF. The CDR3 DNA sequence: TGTGCCAGCAGTGACGGGGGGGAATATCAGCCCCAGCATTTT.

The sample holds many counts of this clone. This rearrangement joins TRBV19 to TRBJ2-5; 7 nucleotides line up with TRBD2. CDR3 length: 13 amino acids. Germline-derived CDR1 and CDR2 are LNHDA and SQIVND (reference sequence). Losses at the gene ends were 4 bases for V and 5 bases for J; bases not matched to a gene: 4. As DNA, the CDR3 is TGTGCCAGTAGTACGGGGGGACTGGAGACCCAGTACTTC. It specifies CASSTGGLETQYF.

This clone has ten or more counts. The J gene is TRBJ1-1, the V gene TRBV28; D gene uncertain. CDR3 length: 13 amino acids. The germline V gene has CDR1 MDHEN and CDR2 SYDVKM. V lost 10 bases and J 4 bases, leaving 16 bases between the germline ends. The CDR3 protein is CATSAEWFTEAFF. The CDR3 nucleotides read TGTGCCACCTCGGCCGAGTGGTTCACTGAAGCTTTCTTT.

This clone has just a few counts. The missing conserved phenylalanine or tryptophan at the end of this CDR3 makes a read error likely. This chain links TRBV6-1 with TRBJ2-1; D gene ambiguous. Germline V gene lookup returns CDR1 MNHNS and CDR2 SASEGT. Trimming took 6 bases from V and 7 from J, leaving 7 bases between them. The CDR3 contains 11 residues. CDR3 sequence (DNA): TGTGCCAGCAGGATGTTAAATGAGCAGTTCCTC. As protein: CASRMLNEQFL.

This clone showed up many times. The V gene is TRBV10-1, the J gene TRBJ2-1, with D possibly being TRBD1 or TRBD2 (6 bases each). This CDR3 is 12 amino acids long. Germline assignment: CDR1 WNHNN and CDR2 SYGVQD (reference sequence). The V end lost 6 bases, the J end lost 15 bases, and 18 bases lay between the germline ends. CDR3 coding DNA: TGCGCCAGCAGCTCAAGGGGGGACTTTAGGTTCTTC. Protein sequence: CASSSRGDFRFF.

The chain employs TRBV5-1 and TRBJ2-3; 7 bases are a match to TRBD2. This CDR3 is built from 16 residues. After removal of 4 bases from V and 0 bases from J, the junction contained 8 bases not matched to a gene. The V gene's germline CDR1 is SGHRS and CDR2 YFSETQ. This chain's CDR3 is CASSLMSGTSTDTQYF. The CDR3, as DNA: TGCGCCAGCAGCCTAATGAGCGGGACTAGCACAGATACGCAGTATTTT.

CDR3 loop: CAWGVWGTGGIYNEQFF. The CDR3 DNA reads as TGTGCCTGGGGGGTGTGGGGGACAGGGGGCATATACAATGAGCAGTTCTTC. The chain joins TRBV30 to TRBJ2-1; TRBD1 agrees at 12 bases. CDR1 and CDR2 (germline): GTSNPN, SVGIG (reference sequence). The CDR3 extends over 17 amino acids. Trimming removed 5 bases from V and 4 bases from J; junction bases left unmatched: 12.

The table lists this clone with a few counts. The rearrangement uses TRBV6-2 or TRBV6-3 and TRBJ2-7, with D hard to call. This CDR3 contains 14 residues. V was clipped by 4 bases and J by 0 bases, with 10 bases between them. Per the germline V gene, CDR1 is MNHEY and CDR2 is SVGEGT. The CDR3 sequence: CASSSGSYSYEQYF. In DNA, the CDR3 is TGTGCCAGCAGTTCCGGCAGCTACTCCTACGAGCAGTACTTC.

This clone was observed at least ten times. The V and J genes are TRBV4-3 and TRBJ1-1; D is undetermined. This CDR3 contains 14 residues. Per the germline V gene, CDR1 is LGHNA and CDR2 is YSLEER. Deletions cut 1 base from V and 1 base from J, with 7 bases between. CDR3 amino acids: CASSQVAANTEAFF. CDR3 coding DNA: TGCGCCAGCAGCCAAGTGGCGGCGAACACTGAAGCTTTCTTT.